The present T cell receptor beta chain was sequenced within a study of T-cell reconstitution after alpha-beta-depleted transplantation in children. In this sample, this clonotype turned up many times. Its specificity is not known. General study findings and limits: Newly produced T cells mostly accounted for T-cell counts and diversity one year post-transplant.

Researchers prepared the TCRbeta library using unique molecular identifiers, the study reports. MiXCR, applied by TCRdb to the PCR reads, yields one record per CDR3 protein. Here the sample spans 120,000 to 150,000 distinct CDR3 sequences, 8% to 10% being singletons. Between the trimmed V and J ends, which lost 1 base and 7 bases, there was a span of 16 bases. CDR3 length: 15 amino acids. Germline loops: CDR1 SGHDT, CDR2 YYEEEE. The specimen was PBMCs, mostly from graft donor cells, collected 180 days after TCRalphabeta/CD19-depleted stem cell transplant. This clonotype was obtained from a female patient younger than 10 who had a stem cell transplant for congenital amegakaryocytic thrombocytopenia, so the T cells may come from the graft donor. The chain is built from TRBV5-6 and TRBJ2-3; D is unresolved. The CDR3 loop reads CASSLYSWVRNTQYF. The CDR3 DNA reads TGTGCCAGCAGCTTGTACTCCTGGGTCAGAAATACGCAGTATTTT.